This T cell receptor (beta chain) emerged from a study of cytomegalovirus exposure and HLA in healthy donors. Whole-study results and caveats: Cytomegalovirus-associated status was assigned to 150 to 200 TCR beta chains.

V trimming: 3 bases; J trimming: 7 bases; junction bases outside the gene matches: 4. CDR3 size: 14 residues. Germline V gene sequence: CDR1 MGHRA, CDR2 YSYEKL. This clone was seen a few times. Its specificity is unknown. TCRdb's table, derived via immunoSEQ multiplex PCR, lists solely in-frame clones and lacks some. Here the sample spans about 130,000 clones, 85% to 90% being singletons. Sequencing was carried out using PBMCs. The origin of this receptor is a woman in her 30s in good health and CMV-seropositive. This rearrangement joins TRBV4-1 to TRBJ1-4, with 8 bases fitting TRBD1. The CDR3 sequence is CASSHGQGSEKLFF. As DNA, the CDR3 is TGCGCCAGCAGCCACGGACAGGGTAGTGAAAAACTGTTTTTT.